Sequencing of this T cell receptor (beta chain) was carried out in a study of shared clonotypes between healthy human individuals. Trimming took 4 bases from V and 6 from J, leaving 14 bases between them. This CDR3 comprises 13 residues. Looked up from germline, CDR1 is SGHTS and CDR2 is YDEGEE. Replicate PCRs for sorted subsets used approximately 220 ng DNA; this equaled 25,000 to 35,000 T cell genomes. Data came from immunoSEQ multiplex PCR; TCRdb stores just in-frame clones and leaves some out. The sample lists 1,500,000 or so clones, approximately 98.5% occurring once. The chain couples TRBV5-8 to TRBJ2-7; D is unclear. The material sequenced was naive CD4+ T cells sorted from blood. Described subset: CD45RA+ positively selected. This receptor was identified in a man aged 25-45 years in good health. The CDR3 DNA reads as TGTGCCAGCAGCCCCCGTGATAGGTCCGAGCAGTACTTC. Translated: CASSPRDRSEQYF.